This TCR beta chain was identified during a study of OX40 agonist ivuxolimab in advanced cancers. Background for the entire study: Ivuxolimab was an agonistic, fully human IgG2 monoclonal antibody directed against OX40 (CD134), a costimulatory receptor. Patients were allowed to have had prior anti-PD-1, anti-PD-L1 or anti-CTLA-4 therapy, and about 40% of the dose-escalation patients had been treated with checkpoint inhibitors. Partial responses occurred in three dose-escalation patients: two with cutaneous melanoma and one with hepatocellular carcinoma. Intravenous ivuxolimab was administered to patients every 2 weeks at six dose levels: 0.01, 0.1, 0.3, 1.5, 3 and 10 mg/kg. Of the roughly 52 patients in dose escalation, about 20 had hepatocellular carcinoma, some 15 had melanoma, 9 had renal cell carcinoma and 9 had head and neck cancer. A male proportion of 70% to 90% and a mean age of around 60 years, ranging from 23 to 79, were recorded for the dose-escalation cohort. The purpose of peripheral TCRbeta sequencing was to test whether ivuxolimab changed TCR sequence diversity and led to clonal T-cell expansion. The paper describes the monotherapy dose-escalation part (N of about 54 patients) of the phase I trial of ivuxolimab. General findings and caveats noted by the study authors: The antigen specificity of the clonally expanded peripheral T cells was not determined. In the 0.1-3.0 mg/kg groups, partial responders had among the lowest normalized peripheral clonal expansion, particularly in CD8+ T cells. Low levels of normalized T-cell clonal expansion were also seen in some patients who did not respond. After ivuxolimab, more expanded clones were found on average in CD8+ T cells than in CD4+ T cells. At doses of 0.1 to 3.0 mg/kg, clonal expansion of both CD4+ and CD8+ blood T cells was observed from baseline to week 6.

The CDR3 sequence holds 15 residues, the cysteine and phenylalanine included. The DNA shown is the 45-base CDR3, in frame from base 1. The germline V gene sets CDR1 to SGHTS and CDR2 to YDEGEE. Trimming removed 6 bases from V and 5 bases from J, leaving 17 bases between the germline ends. The trial excluded patients who had a history of autoimmune disease or who were on systemic immunosuppression. Peripheral blood for TCR sequencing was drawn from every dose cohort at baseline, at cycle 4 day 1 and at cycle 7 day 1. Samples came from an open-label, multicenter, first-in-human phase I dose-escalation trial of ivuxolimab. Adults with locally advanced or metastatic melanoma, renal cell carcinoma, hepatocellular carcinoma or head and neck squamous cell carcinoma were enrolled in the trial. Before TCR sequencing, CD4+ T cells and CD8+ T cells were sorted from peripheral blood as separate populations. In its sample, this clone was seen a few times. There is no known antigen for this receptor. No base qualities exist here, and no much larger clone lies one base off it.

To sequence the TCRbeta CDR3 region, genomic DNA was isolated from the sorted cells. The immunoSEQ Assay was used to sequence the TCRbeta CDR3 regions. TCRdb stores this immuneACCESS table with in-frame sequences only. Part of the clones is absent; in the studies checked, under half of the shortfall reflects unresolved V genes, and no reason is known for the rest. This sample is represented by 30,000 to 40,000 clones; 60% to 85% of them were singletons. Approximately 13% of the sample goes to the ten largest clones. The V and J genes are TRBV5-8 and TRBJ2-2; the D gene is perhaps TRBD2, on 6 matching bases. The sequence was obtained from an adult with an advanced solid tumor such as melanoma, head and neck, liver or kidney cancer. The source was CD4+ or CD8+ T cells sorted from blood, collected in a trial of the OX40 agonist ivuxolimab. The DNA reads TGTGCCAGCACAAGAAAATGGGACTTTACCGGGGAGCTGTTTTTT. It is translated as CASTRKWDFTGELFF. With all but the CDR3 taken from the reference TRBV5-8 and TRBJ2-2 genes, the full variable domain is: EAGVTQSPTHLIKTRGQQATLRCSPISGHTSVYWYQQALGLGLQFLLWYDEGEERNRGNFPPRFSGRQFPNYSSELNVNALELEDSALYLCASTRKWDFTGELFFGEGSRLTVL.